Presented here are 6 T cell receptor beta chains from one specimen sequenced in a study of OX40 agonist ivuxolimab in advanced cancers. The assay was immunoSEQ multiplex PCR, and TCRdb's table has in-frame clones only and misses some. This sample has 35,000 to 45,000 clones, with approximately 91% found just once. This specimen consisted of CD4+ or CD8+ T cells sorted from blood, obtained in a trial of the OX40 agonist ivuxolimab. The receptors originated from an adult with an advanced solid tumor such as melanoma, head and neck, liver or kidney cancer.

The rearrangement links TRBV19 to TRBJ1-5; D might be TRBD1 (5 bases). This CDR3 spans 15 amino acids. V shed 7 bases and J shed 0 bases, with 13 bases lying between them. Germline loops: CDR1 LNHDA, CDR2 SQIVND (reference sequence). CDR3 nucleotides: TGTGCCAGTACCCCTCGGGGCTATAGCAATCAGCCCCAGCATTTT. Protein sequence: CASTPRGYSNQPQHF.

This clone was seen a single time. The gene calls are TRBV5-1 and TRBJ2-5; unclear D gene. The V gene's germline CDR1 is SGHRS and CDR2 YFSETQ. V lost 0 bases and J 1 base, leaving 4 bases between the germline ends. The CDR3 extends over 13 amino acids. The CDR3 nucleotides read TGCGCCAGCAGCTTGGGGGCCCAAGAGACCCAGTACTTC. It encodes CASSLGAQETQYF.

V and J are TRBV6-1 and TRBJ1-2, with TRBD1 matching over 10 bases. The CDR3 has 15 amino acids. Trimming at V came to 2 bases and at J to 8 bases, leaving 8 bases not matched to a gene. CDR1 and CDR2 from the germline V gene are MNHNS and SASEGT. The CDR3, as DNA: TGTGCCAGCAGTGAATTAGGGACAGGGGTTCTCGGCTACACCTTC. This encodes CASSELGTGVLGYTF.

This chain joins TRBV5-4 and TRBJ2-7; maybe TRBD1 (5 bases). The V and J ends lost 0 bases and 3 bases respectively, with 10 bases between them. Germline V gene sequence: CDR1 SGHNT, CDR2 YYREEE (reference sequence). The CDR3 spans 14 residues. The CDR3 DNA reads TGTGCCAGCAGCTTGGGGGGCGCCGGCTACGAGCAGTACTTC. Protein sequence: CASSLGGAGYEQYF.

The J gene is TRBJ2-7, the V gene TRBV10-1; possible D gene TRBD1, 5 bases. Germline values: CDR1 WNHNN, CDR2 SYGVQD (reference sequence). This CDR3 spans 15 amino acids. Trimming pared 0 bases from V and 0 bases from J, leaving 9 bases between. The CDR3 is CASSESGRSSYEQYV. CDR3 DNA: TGCGCCAGCAGTGAGTCGGGGCGGAGCTCCTACGAGCAGTACGTC.

This clone is a singleton in its sample. The CDR3 region has the DNA TGCGCCAGCAGCTTGCAGGGTGTGGACGAGCAGTACTTC. Protein product: CASSLQGVDEQYF. The chain uses TRBV5-1 and TRBJ2-7; TRBD1 might be the D (5 bases). Per the germline V gene, CDR1 is SGHRS and CDR2 is YFSETQ. With 1 base removed from V and 5 bases from J, the gap between germline ends came to 10 bases. The length of the CDR3 is 13 residues.